Listed here are 15 T cell receptor beta chains from one sample, sequenced in a study of cytomegalovirus exposure and HLA in healthy donors. The PCR was carried out with 60 Vbeta primers and 13 Jbeta primers. Assay used: immunoSEQ multiplex PCR; TCRdb lists only in-frame clones, some missing. This table holds some 140,000 clones, around 75% found once. The sequenced sample consisted of PBMCs. The receptors stem from a man between 40 and 49 years old in good health and CMV-seronegative.

The chain has TRBV4-1 and TRBJ2-1; 11 bases are shared with TRBD2. Trimming at V came to 2 bases and at J to 4 bases, leaving 4 bases not matched to a gene. The CDR3 is 16 amino acids. Germline-derived CDR1 and CDR2 are MGHRA and YSYEKL. CDR3 sequence reads: CASSQPGTSGYNEQFF. In DNA, the CDR3 is TGCGCCAGCAGCCAACCGGGGACTAGCGGTTACAATGAGCAGTTCTTC.

This sequence joins TRBV11-3 and TRBJ1-2; 8 bases align to TRBD1. Trimming cost V 0 bases and J 6 bases; bases outside gene matches: 6. The CDR3 runs to 15 residues. CDR1 SGHNT and CDR2 YENEEA come from the germline V gene. The CDR3 loop is CASSLDGGTGNGYTF. DNA of the CDR3: TGTGCCAGCAGCTTAGATGGCGGGACAGGCAATGGCTACACCTTC.

The J gene is TRBJ2-3, the V gene TRBV11-2, with D perhaps TRBD1 (6 bases). CDR3 length: 16 amino acids. With 5 bases removed from V and 2 bases from J, the gap between germline ends came to 17 bases. CDR1 SGHAT and CDR2 FQNNGV come from the germline V gene. Written as DNA, the CDR3 is TGTGCCAGCAGCCCAGGACATACAGGGATCACAGATACGCAGTATTTT. Residues: CASSPGHTGITDTQYF.

The rearrangement links TRBV28 to TRBJ1-5; a weak D match, TRBD1 (5 bases). Per the germline V gene, CDR1 is MDHEN and CDR2 is SYDVKM. The CDR3 has 16 amino acids. V gave up 6 bases and J gave up 1 base, with 16 bases separating them. CDR3 bases: TGTGCCAGCAGAGCCCTACACGGGGGGAGCAATCAGCCCCAGCATTTT. It translates to CASRALHGGSNQPQHF.

The chain has TRBV7-9 and TRBJ2-3; tentative D call: TRBD1 (5 bases). This CDR3 contains 14 residues. With 2 bases removed from V and 6 bases from J, the gap between germline ends came to 12 bases. CDR1 is SEHNR, CDR2 FQNEAQ, per germline (reference sequence). CDR3 amino acids: CASSLYQDTDTQYF. The CDR3 DNA reads TGTGCCAGCAGCTTATACCAGGACACCGATACGCAGTATTTT.

The chain links TRBV7-9 to TRBJ1-2, with D uncertain. CDR3 length: 12 residues. Per the germline V gene, CDR1 is SEHNR and CDR2 is FQNEAQ (reference sequence). Trimming stripped 1 base from V and 8 bases from J, with 8 bases between. The CDR3 DNA reads as TGTGCCAGCAGCTTAGTTGGCGGGGGCTACACCTTC. It codes for CASSLVGGGYTF.

This clone occurred a few times. V and J are TRBV5-1 and TRBJ2-3, with TRBD1 as a possible D gene (6 bases). This CDR3 is built from 16 residues. The V gene's germline CDR1 is SGHRS and CDR2 YFSETQ. The V end lost 0 bases, the J end lost 4 bases, and 15 bases lay between the germline ends. The CDR3: CASSLAEGGDSDTQYF. CDR3 nucleotide sequence: TGCGCCAGCAGCTTGGCCGAAGGGGGAGATTCAGATACGCAGTATTTT. Drawing the rest from reference TRBV5-1 and TRBJ2-3, the complete variable domain is KAGVTQTPRYLIKTRGQQVTLSCSPISGHRSVSWYQQTPGQGLQFLFEYFSETQRNKGNFPGRFSGRQFSNSRSEMNVSTLELGDSALYLCASSLAEGGDSDTQYFGPGTRLTVL.

This chain uses TRBV19 with TRBJ1-1; TRBD1 is a possible D gene (6 bases). The ends were cut back, 5 bases at V and 1 base at J, with 14 bases in the middle. Per the germline V gene, CDR1 is LNHDA and CDR2 is SQIVND (reference sequence). The CDR3 extends over 15 amino acids. CDR3 residues: CASSPAPDRNTEAFF. CDR3 nucleotide sequence: TGTGCCAGTAGTCCGGCCCCGGACAGGAACACTGAAGCTTTCTTT.

The chain recombines TRBV5-7 with TRBJ2-7; D ambiguous. Being an ORF, TRBV5-7 has a function that is uncertain. V lost 4 bases, J lost 2 bases, and 22 bases lay in between. The CDR3 runs 17 residues. The DNA of the CDR3 is TGTGCCAGCAGCCCTTCACGAAAGGCCAGCGACGCCTACGAGCAGTACTTC. It encodes CASSPSRKASDAYEQYF.

This chain joins TRBV6-1 and TRBJ2-7; 8 bases line up with TRBD1. The CDR3 is made up of 13 amino acids. The V segment lost 5 bases and the J segment 7 bases; nucleotides outside the gene matches: 7. Germline values: CDR1 MNHNS, CDR2 SASEGT. The CDR3 region is CASSQRTGREQYF. CDR3 DNA: TGTGCCAGCAGTCAGCGGACAGGGAGGGAGCAGTACTTC.

In DNA form, the CDR3 reads TGTGCCACCAGCCCCGCGTTCGGCAGGGAACGTGGCTACACCTTC. It codes for CATSPAFGRERGYTF. J is TRBJ1-2 and V is TRBV15; D may be TRBD1 (5 bases). V was shortened by 5 bases and J by 7 bases, with 20 bases between the two germline ends. The CDR3 loop spans 15 amino acids. Looked up from germline, CDR1 is LNHNV and CDR2 is YYDKDF (reference sequence).

This chain uses TRBV6-5 with TRBJ2-5; TRBD1 might be the D (5 bases). V was pared by 5 bases and J by 10 bases, with 14 bases between. The germline gives CDR1 MNHEY, CDR2 SVGAGI. The CDR3 spans 12 residues. CDR3 region: CASSPQGRDQYF. CDR3 coding DNA: TGTGCCAGCAGTCCCCAGGGCCGAGACCAGTACTTC.

V is TRBV10-3 and J is TRBJ2-7, with D maybe TRBD1 (6 bases). Germline CDR1 is ENHRY and CDR2 is SYGVKD. The V and J ends lost 6 bases and 6 bases respectively, with 15 bases between them. The CDR3 consists of 13 residues. CDR3 residues: CAISVTGLPEQYF. CDR3 sequence (DNA): TGTGCCATCAGCGTAACAGGGCTCCCCGAGCAGTACTTC.

The chain combines TRBV11-2 with TRBJ1-2, with D hard to call. Trimming shortened V by 5 bases and J by 3 bases, and 7 bases separated the two germline ends. The CDR3 runs to 12 residues. The germline gives CDR1 SGHAT, CDR2 FQNNGV. CDR3 sequence: CASSRGDYGYTF. The DNA for the CDR3 is TGTGCCAGCAGCCGAGGAGACTATGGCTACACCTTC.

This chain links TRBV7-9 with TRBJ1-5, with D maybe TRBD1 (5 bases). This CDR3 is 14 amino acids long. Trimming removed 3 bases from V and 4 bases from J, with 10 bases in between. Germline V CDR1 and CDR2: SEHNR, FQNEAQ (reference sequence). CDR3 protein: CASSFPGGNQPQHF. The CDR3 nucleotides read TGTGCCAGCAGCTTCCCTGGGGGGAATCAGCCCCAGCATTTT.